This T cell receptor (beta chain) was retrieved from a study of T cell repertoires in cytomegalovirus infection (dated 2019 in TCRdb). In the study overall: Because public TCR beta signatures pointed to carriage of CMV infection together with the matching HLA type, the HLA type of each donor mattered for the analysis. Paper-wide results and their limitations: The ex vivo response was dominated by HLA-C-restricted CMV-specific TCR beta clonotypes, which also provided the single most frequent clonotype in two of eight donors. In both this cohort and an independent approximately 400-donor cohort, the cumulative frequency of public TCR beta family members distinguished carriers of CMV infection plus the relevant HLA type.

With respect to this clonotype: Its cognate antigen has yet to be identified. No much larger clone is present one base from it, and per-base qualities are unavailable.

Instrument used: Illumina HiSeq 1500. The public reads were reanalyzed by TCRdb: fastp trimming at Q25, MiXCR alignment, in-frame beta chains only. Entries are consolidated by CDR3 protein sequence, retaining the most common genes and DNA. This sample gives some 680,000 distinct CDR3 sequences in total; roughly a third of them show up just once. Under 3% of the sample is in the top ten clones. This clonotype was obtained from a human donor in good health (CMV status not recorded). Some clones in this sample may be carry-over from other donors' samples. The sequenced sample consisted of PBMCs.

The nucleotide sequence is TGCAGCGTCCCTGCGATCACAGATACGCAGTATTTT. Its translation is CSVPAITDTQYF. The sequence joins TRBV29-1 to TRBJ2-3, with the D segment identity uncertain. Reading the germline V gene gives CDR1 SQVTM and CDR2 ANQGSEA. Taken from cysteine to phenylalanine, the CDR3 has 12 residues. Solely the CDR3 DNA is kept, with 36 bases framed from the first base. V gives up 6 bases and J gives up 2 bases, and the segment between their germline ends measures 9 bases.